These 16 T cell receptor beta chains were sequenced from one sample in a study of blood T cells in healthy people across ages. It was with a sample-barcoded 5' primer and a J-beta primer mix that a second PCR of about 7 to 12 cycles was run. TCRdb itself ran the 5' RACE reads through MiXCR, one entry per CDR3 protein. The data show more than 1 million distinct CDR3 sequences, more than 35% seen once. What was sequenced was blood. The receptors originated from a woman aged 60-75 years in good health.

This chain joins TRBV7-2 and TRBJ2-5; a weak D match, TRBD2 (5 bases). The CDR3 contains 18 residues. The V and J ends lost 2 bases and 1 base respectively, with 20 bases between them. Germline V gives CDR1 SGHTA, CDR2 FQGNSA. The CDR3: CASSLMARRGSSQETQYF. CDR3 nucleotides: TGTGCCAGCAGCTTAATGGCCCGGAGAGGGAGCTCCCAAGAGACCCAGTACTTC.

The chain employs TRBV28 and TRBJ2-2, with D hard to call. The CDR3 is 12 amino acids. Trimming removed 11 bases from V and 2 bases from J, with 9 bases in between. Germline V gene lookup returns CDR1 MDHEN and CDR2 SYDVKM. CDR3 in amino acids: CAFGDNTGELFF. The CDR3 DNA follows: TGTGCCTTTGGGGATAACACCGGGGAGCTGTTTTTT. Filled out from reference TRBV28 and TRBJ2-2, the complete variable domain reads DVKVTQSSRYLVKRTGEKVFLECVQDMDHENMFWYRQDPGLGLRLIYFSYDVKMKEKGDIPEGYSVSREKKERFSLILESASTNQTSMYLCAFGDNTGELFFGEGSRLTVL.

The rearrangement uses TRBV7-6 and TRBJ2-7; unclear D gene. The ends were cut back, 5 bases at V and 3 bases at J, with 11 bases in the middle. The CDR3 loop spans 13 amino acids. Germline CDR1 is SGHVS and CDR2 is FNYEAQ. This CDR3 is CASSKDIDYEQYF. The CDR3 coding sequence is TGTGCCAGCAGCAAAGACATAGACTACGAGCAGTACTTC.

This clonotype was observed a few times. The rearrangement links TRBV20-1 to TRBJ1-1, with TRBD1 identical over 7 bases. Trimming removed 0 bases from V and 0 bases from J; junction bases left unmatched: 4. CDR1 and CDR2 (germline): DFQATT, SNEGSKA (reference sequence). The CDR3 sequence is 15 residues long. The CDR3 protein is CSARDWTGMNTEAFF. In DNA form, the CDR3 reads TGCAGTGCTAGAGATTGGACAGGAATGAACACTGAAGCTTTCTTT.

This clonotype came up a few times. The chain uses TRBV11-2 and TRBJ2-7; no firm D call. Germline V gives CDR1 SGHAT, CDR2 FQNNGV. CDR3 size: 14 residues. V was shortened by 5 bases and J by 2 bases, with 13 bases between the two germline ends. The DNA of the CDR3 is TGTGCCAGCAGCGTTACGGATACAGCCTACGAGCAGTACTTC. Residues: CASSVTDTAYEQYF.

This clonotype occurred once. This sequence joins TRBV30 and TRBJ1-5; D ambiguous. The CDR3 spans 12 residues. The germline CDR1 and CDR2 sequences are GTSNPN and SVGIG (reference sequence). The CDR3 reads CAIGGGSQPQHF. CDR3 sequence (DNA): TGTGCTATCGGAGGAGGGAGTCAGCCCCAGCATTTT.

The CDR3 sequence is CASSQDRLAGSVEQFF. In nucleotides, the CDR3 is TGCGCCAGCAGCCAAGATCGACTAGCGGGTTCCGTTGAGCAGTTCTTC. The genes are TRBV4-3 and TRBJ2-1; TRBD2 matches 10 bases. V was clipped by 0 bases and J by 9 bases; unmatched bases: 8. Germline V gene sequence: CDR1 LGHNA, CDR2 YSLEER. The CDR3 covers 16 residues.

The genes are TRBV7-9 and TRBJ2-5; 9 nucleotides line up with TRBD2. V shed 5 bases, J shed 4 bases, and the junction held 5 bases outside the gene matches. The CDR3 is made up of 14 amino acids. CDR1 is SEHNR, CDR2 FQNEAQ, per germline (reference sequence). The DNA for the CDR3 is TGTGCCAGCAGCCCGGCGGGGGGGACAGAGACCCAGTACTTC. It translates to CASSPAGGTETQYF.

The rearrangement links TRBV6-1 to TRBJ2-5; D is possibly TRBD1 (6 bases). The J call is in doubt because the DNA end fits TRBJ2-7 better. Germline V lookup: CDR1 MNHNS, CDR2 SASEGT. CDR3 length equals 14 residues. CDR3 residues: CASSGGQKLYEQYF. The CDR3 nucleotides are TGTGCCAGCAGTGGCGGACAGAAACTCTACGAGCAGTACTTC.

This clonotype turned up a few times. The chain uses TRBV5-1 and TRBJ2-1, with D possibly called TRBD1 or TRBD2 (6 bases each). This CDR3 has 15 residues. Between the trimmed V and J ends, which lost 0 bases and 9 bases, there was a span of 16 bases. CDR1 is SGHRS and CDR2 is YFSETQ in the germline V gene. The CDR3 region is CASSLDGGSLGEQFF. DNA of the CDR3: TGCGCCAGCAGCTTGGACGGGGGCAGTTTGGGTGAGCAGTTCTTC.

This chain uses TRBV30 with TRBJ2-1; D uncertain. The CDR3 runs 12 residues. Germline V gene lookup returns CDR1 GTSNPN and CDR2 SVGIG (reference sequence). Trimming removed 0 bases from V and 7 bases from J, with 7 bases in between. This CDR3 reads CAWSVLGNEQFF. CDR3 coding DNA: TGTGCCTGGAGTGTACTGGGGAATGAGCAGTTCTTC.

This clonotype occurred a few times. The chain couples TRBV24-1 to TRBJ2-3, with 14 bases identical to TRBD2. The CDR3 sequence is 17 residues long. V was pared by 7 bases and J by 1 base, with 6 bases of the junction left unmatched. Per germline, CDR1 KGHDR and CDR2 SFDVKD. CDR3 nucleotide sequence: TGTGCCACCAGAGCCGGGACTAGCGGGAGTGGCACAGATACGCAGTATTTT. This gives the protein CATRAGTSGSGTDTQYF.

This rearrangement joins TRBV27 to TRBJ1-2, with 10 bases matching TRBD1. J gave up 5 bases and V 6 bases, and 15 bases lay outside the gene matches. Germline values: CDR1 MNHEY, CDR2 SMNVEV (reference sequence). CDR3 length: 17 amino acids. The CDR3 nucleotides are TGTGCCAGCAGAAAGGGGACAGGGGAAGGTGGGTCTTATGGCTACACCTTC. This sequence encodes CASRKGTGEGGSYGYTF.

The chain links TRBV15 to TRBJ2-2, with D unclear. From germline, CDR1 is LNHNV and CDR2 YYDKDF (reference sequence). Trimming removed 0 bases from V and 2 bases from J, with 7 bases in between. CDR3 length: 15 residues. CDR3 nucleotides: TGTGCCACCAGCAGAGATGCGGTTAACACCGGGGAGCTGTTTTTT. Its translation: CATSRDAVNTGELFF.

Here the CDR3 DNA reads TGTGCCAGCTCACCCCTCCCGGACGGATACAATGAGCAGTTCTTC. It is translated as CASSPLPDGYNEQFF. The rearrangement uses TRBV18 and TRBJ2-1; D is unresolved. V lost 3 bases to trimming and J lost 4 bases, with 13 bases between them. Looked up from germline, CDR1 is KGHSH and CDR2 is LQKENI. The length of the CDR3 is 15 residues.

The CDR3 DNA reads as TGCGCCAGCAAGAGGGCAGGGGCCCGCACAGATACGCAGTATTTT. It is translated as CASKRAGARTDTQYF. The chain combines TRBV10-2 with TRBJ2-3; D might be TRBD1 (6 bases). V lost 7 bases to trimming and J lost 1 base, with 15 bases between them. This CDR3 is 15 amino acids long. Germline V gene lookup returns CDR1 WSHSY and CDR2 SAAADI.